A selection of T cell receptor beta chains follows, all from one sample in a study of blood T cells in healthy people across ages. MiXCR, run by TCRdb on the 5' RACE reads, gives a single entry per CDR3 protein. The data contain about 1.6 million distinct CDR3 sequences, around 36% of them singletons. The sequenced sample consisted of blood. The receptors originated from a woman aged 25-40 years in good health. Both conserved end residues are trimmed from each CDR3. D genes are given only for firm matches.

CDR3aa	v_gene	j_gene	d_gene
ATARERDTGELF	TRBV10-3	TRBJ2-2	-
AWSWPGQGNTEAF	TRBV30	TRBJ1-1	TRBD1
ASSSLVGGEQF	TRBV7-8	TRBJ2-1	TRBD2
ASSERAHTGELF	TRBV28	TRBJ2-2	-
SAIRGTVEAF	TRBV20-1	TRBJ1-1	-
ASSLSAGGPSDTQY	TRBV7-9	TRBJ2-3	TRBD2
ASSPSGGSGSYEQY	TRBV12-3/TRBV12-4	TRBJ2-7	TRBD2
SAREDASYGQY	TRBV20-1	TRBJ2-7	-
ASSFGQVSQPQH	TRBV28	TRBJ1-5	TRBD1
ASKLAGPDGGYEQY	TRBV6-1	TRBJ2-7	TRBD2
ASSPISGGAYEQY	TRBV4-1	TRBJ2-7	TRBD2
AWTDLGDTQY	TRBV30	TRBJ2-3	-
ASTRDRDNTEAF	TRBV27	TRBJ1-1	TRBD1
ASSFGGGGTGELF	TRBV12-3/TRBV12-4	TRBJ2-2	-
SATPARAQH	TRBV20-1	TRBJ1-5	-
ASSQDEGGTEAF	TRBV4-1	TRBJ1-1	-
ASRLSRDYHNEQF	TRBV7-2	TRBJ2-1	TRBD2
ASSYRRGLQETQY	TRBV28	TRBJ2-5	-
ASSLARTGYHEQY	TRBV12-3/TRBV12-4	TRBJ2-7	TRBD1
ASSSSTVFYGYT	TRBV7-2	TRBJ1-2	-
ASSFDHRAGEKLF	TRBV5-5	TRBJ1-4	-
SAVDSSTDTQY	TRBV20-1	TRBJ2-3	-
ASILTSGRTDTQY	TRBV27	TRBJ2-3	TRBD2
AISESKLARGRGNEQF	TRBV10-3	TRBJ2-1	-